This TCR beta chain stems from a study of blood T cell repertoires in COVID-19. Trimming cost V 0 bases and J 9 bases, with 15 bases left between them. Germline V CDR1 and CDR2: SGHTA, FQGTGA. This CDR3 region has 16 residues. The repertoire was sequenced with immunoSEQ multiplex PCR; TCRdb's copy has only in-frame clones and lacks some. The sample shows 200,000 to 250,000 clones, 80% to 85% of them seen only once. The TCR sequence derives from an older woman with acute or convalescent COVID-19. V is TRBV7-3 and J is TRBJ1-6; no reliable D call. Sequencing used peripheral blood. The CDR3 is CASSLTARSVGSPLHF. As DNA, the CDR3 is TGTGCCAGCAGCTTAACGGCCAGGTCCGTTGGTTCACCCCTCCACTTT.